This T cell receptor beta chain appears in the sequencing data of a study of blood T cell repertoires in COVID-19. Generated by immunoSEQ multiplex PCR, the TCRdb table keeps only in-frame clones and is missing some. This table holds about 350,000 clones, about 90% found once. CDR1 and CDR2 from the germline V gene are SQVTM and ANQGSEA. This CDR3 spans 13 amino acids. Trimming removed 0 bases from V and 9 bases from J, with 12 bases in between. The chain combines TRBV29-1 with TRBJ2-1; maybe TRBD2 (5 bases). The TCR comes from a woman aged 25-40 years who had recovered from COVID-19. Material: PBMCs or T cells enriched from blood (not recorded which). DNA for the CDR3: TGCAGCGTTGAAGATAGGTGGGAGCCTGAGCAGTTCTTC. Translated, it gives CSVEDRWEPEQFF.